These 4 T cell receptor beta chains were all obtained from the same sample, sequenced in a study of T cell repertoires in cytomegalovirus infection. Each CDR3 protein gets one entry after TCRdb re-called the reads with MiXCR. Here the sample spans around 710,000 distinct CDR3 sequences, under 35% being singletons. Their antigens remain unidentified. The material sequenced was cultured CD8+ T cells from PBMCs, taken from culture after CMV antigen stimulation. The receptor set was obtained from a human donor in good health (CMV status not recorded). Some clones in this sample may be carry-over from other donors' samples.

The J gene is TRBJ1-1, the V gene TRBV27; D may be TRBD1 (6 bases). The V end was cut by 0 bases, the J end by 4 bases, with 15 bases between. The CDR3 runs 16 residues. CDR1 MNHEY and CDR2 SMNVEV come from the germline V gene (reference sequence). CDR3 residues: CASSLSKGGGSTEAFF. The CDR3 bases are TGTGCCAGCAGTTTATCAAAGGGGGGGGGAAGCACTGAAGCTTTCTTT.

Concerning this clonotype: A read error may produce the germline difference seen at one junction end. The V call is TRBV7-6, the J call TRBJ2-5; 7 bases are a match to TRBD2. The length of the CDR3 is 14 residues. Germline V CDR1 and CDR2: SGHVS, FNYEAQ. The CDR3 protein is CASSPSGKRETQYF. DNA for the CDR3: TGTGCTAGCAGCCCGAGCGGGAAACGGGAGACCCAGTACTTC.

V usage is TRBV29-1 and J usage is TRBJ2-2, with TRBD1 matching over 7 bases. CDR3 length: 16 residues. After removal of 6 bases from V and 3 bases from J, the junction contained 13 bases not matched to a gene. Germline V gene sequence: CDR1 SQVTM, CDR2 ANQGSEA. The CDR3 DNA reads as TGCAGCGTGGGGGCTAGAGGGGGCGCGGACACCGGGGAGCTGTTTTTT. Translated: CSVGARGGADTGELFF.

Concerning this clonotype: The junction does not match germline at one end; this may be a read error. The V call is TRBV10-3, the J call TRBJ1-2; 8 positions agree with TRBD1. This CDR3 is built from 19 residues. Germline lookup yields CDR1 ENHRY and CDR2 SYGVKD. CDR3 amino acids: CAIRTGVGRSRPQSYVYTF. The DNA of the CDR3 is TGTGCCATCAGGACAGGGGTGGGGCGGTCCCGCCCCCAATCCTATGTCTACACCTTC.